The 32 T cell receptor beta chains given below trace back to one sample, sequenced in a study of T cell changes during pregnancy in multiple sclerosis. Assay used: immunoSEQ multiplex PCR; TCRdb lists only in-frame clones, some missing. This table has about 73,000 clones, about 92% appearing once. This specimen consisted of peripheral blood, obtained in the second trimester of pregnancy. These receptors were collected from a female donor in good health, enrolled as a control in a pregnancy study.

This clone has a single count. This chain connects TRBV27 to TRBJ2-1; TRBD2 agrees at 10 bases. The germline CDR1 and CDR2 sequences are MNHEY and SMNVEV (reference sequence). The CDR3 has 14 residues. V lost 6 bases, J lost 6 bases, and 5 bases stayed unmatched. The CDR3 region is CASRLAGWLNEQFF. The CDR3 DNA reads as TGTGCCAGCAGACTAGCGGGGTGGCTCAATGAGCAGTTCTTC.

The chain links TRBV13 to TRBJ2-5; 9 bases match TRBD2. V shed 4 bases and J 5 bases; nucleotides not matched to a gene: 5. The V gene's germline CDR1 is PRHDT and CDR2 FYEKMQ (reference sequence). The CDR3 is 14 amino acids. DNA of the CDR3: TGTGCCAGCAGCTCGGGACTAGCAGACGAGACCCAGTACTTC. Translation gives CASSSGLADETQYF.

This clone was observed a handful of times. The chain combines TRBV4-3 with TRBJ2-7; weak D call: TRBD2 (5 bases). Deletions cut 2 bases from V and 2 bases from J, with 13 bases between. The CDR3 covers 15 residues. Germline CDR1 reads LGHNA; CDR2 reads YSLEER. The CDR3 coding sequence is TGCGCCAGCAGCCAACAGCGGACGGCAACCTACGAGCAGTACTTC. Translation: CASSQQRTATYEQYF.

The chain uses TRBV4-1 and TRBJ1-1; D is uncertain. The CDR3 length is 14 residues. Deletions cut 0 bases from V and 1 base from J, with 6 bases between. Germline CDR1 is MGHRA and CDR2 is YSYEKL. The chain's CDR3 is CASSQEAGNTEAFF. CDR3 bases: TGCGCCAGCAGCCAAGAAGCGGGGAACACTGAAGCTTTCTTT.

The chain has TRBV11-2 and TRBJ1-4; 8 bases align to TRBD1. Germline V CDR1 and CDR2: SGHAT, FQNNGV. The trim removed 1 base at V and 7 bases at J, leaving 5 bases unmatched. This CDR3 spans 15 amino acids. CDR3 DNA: TGTGCCAGCAGCTTAGGCAGGGGGCGATCTGAAAAACTGTTTTTT. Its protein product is CASSLGRGRSEKLFF.

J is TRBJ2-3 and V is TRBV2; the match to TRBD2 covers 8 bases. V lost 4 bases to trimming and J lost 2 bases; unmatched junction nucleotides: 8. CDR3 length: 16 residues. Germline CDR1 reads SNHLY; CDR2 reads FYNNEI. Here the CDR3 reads CASSGQRGPDTDTQYF. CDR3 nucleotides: TGTGCCAGCAGTGGTCAGCGGGGGCCCGACACAGATACGCAGTATTTT.

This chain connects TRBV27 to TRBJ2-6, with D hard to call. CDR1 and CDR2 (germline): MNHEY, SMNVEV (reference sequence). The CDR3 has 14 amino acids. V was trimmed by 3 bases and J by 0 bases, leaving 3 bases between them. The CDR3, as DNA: TGTGCCAGCAGTTTCTACTCTGGGGCCAACGTCCTGACTTTC. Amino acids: CASSFYSGANVLTF.

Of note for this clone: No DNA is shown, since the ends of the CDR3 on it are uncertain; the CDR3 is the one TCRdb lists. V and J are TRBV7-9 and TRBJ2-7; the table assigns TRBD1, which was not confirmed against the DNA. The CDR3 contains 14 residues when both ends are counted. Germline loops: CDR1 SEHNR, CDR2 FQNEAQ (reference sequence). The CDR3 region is CASSFGPGTYEQYF.

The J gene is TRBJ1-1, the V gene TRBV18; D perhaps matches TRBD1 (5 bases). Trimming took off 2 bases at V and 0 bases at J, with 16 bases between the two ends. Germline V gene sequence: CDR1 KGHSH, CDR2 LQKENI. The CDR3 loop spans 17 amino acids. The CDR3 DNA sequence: TGTGCCAGCTCACCAGTGGGGAAAGGGGCTATGAACACTGAAGCTTTCTTT. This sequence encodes CASSPVGKGAMNTEAFF.

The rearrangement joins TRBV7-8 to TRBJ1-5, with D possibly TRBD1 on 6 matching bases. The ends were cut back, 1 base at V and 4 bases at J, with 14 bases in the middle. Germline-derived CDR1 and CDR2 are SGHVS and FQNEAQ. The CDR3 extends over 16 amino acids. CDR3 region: CASSLVGTSANQPQHF. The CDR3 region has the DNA TGTGCCAGCAGCTTAGTTGGGACATCGGCAAATCAGCCCCAGCATTTT.

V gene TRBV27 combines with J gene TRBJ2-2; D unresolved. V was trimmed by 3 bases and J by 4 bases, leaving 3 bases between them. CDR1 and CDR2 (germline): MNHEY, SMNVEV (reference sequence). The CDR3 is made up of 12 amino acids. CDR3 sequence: CASSFLTGELFF. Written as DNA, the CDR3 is TGTGCCAGCAGTTTCCTCACCGGGGAGCTGTTTTTT.

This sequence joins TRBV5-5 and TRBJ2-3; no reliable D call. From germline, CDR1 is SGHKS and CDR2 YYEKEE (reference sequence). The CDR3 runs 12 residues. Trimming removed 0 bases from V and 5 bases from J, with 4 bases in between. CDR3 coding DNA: TGTGCCAGCAGCTTGGCCTTAGATACGCAGTATTTT. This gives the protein CASSLALDTQYF.

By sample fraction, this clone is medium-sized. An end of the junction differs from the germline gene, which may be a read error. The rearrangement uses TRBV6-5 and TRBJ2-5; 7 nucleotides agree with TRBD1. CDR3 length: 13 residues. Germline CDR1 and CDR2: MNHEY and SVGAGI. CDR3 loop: CASGSQGVVTKYF. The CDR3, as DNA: TGTGCCAGCGGGTCTCAGGGGGTGGTGACCAAGTACTTC.

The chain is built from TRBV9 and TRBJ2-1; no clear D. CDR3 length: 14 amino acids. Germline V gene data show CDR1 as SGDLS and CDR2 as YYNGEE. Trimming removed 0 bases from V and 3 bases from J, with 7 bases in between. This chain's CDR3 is CASSVVHSYNEQFF. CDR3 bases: TGTGCCAGCAGCGTAGTACACAGCTACAATGAGCAGTTCTTC.

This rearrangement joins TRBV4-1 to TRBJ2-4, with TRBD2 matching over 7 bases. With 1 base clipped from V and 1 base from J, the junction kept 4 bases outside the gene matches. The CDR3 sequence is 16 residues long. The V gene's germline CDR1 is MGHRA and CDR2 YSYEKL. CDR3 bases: TGCGCCAGCAGCCAAGTGGTCGGGGGGGCCAAAAACATTCAGTACTTC. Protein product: CASSQVVGGAKNIQYF.

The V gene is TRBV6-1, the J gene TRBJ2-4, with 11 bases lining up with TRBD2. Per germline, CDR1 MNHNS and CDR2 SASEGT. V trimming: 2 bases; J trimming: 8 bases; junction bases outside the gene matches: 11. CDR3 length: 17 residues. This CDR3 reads CASSEMVLAGARDIQYF. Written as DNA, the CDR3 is TGTGCCAGCAGTGAAATGGTACTAGCGGGGGCCAGGGACATTCAGTACTTC.

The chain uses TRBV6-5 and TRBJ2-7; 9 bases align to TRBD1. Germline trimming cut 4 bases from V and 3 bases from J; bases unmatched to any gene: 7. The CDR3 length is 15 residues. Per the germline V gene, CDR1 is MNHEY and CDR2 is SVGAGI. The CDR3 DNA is TGTGCCAGCAGTTCTTCCGGACAGGGGTACTACGAGCAGTACTTC. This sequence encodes CASSSSGQGYYEQYF.

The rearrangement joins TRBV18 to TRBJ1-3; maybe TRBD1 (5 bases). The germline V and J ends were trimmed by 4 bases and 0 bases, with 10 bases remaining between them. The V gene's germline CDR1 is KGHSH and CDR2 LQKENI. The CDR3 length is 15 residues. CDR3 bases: TGTGCCAGCTCACGCGGGGGTAACTCTGGAAACACCATATATTTT. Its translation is CASSRGGNSGNTIYF.

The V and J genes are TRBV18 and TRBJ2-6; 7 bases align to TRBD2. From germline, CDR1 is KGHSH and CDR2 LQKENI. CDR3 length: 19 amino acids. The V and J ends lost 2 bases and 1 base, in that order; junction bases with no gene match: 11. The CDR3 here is CASSPKASGDFSGANVLTF. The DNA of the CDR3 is TGTGCCAGCTCACCAAAAGCCAGCGGGGATTTTTCTGGGGCCAACGTCCTGACTTTC.

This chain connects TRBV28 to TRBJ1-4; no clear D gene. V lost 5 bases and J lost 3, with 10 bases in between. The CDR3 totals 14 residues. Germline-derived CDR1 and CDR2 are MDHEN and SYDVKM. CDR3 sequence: CASSANSPNEKLFF. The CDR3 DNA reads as TGTGCCAGCAGTGCCAACTCGCCTAATGAAAAACTGTTTTTT.

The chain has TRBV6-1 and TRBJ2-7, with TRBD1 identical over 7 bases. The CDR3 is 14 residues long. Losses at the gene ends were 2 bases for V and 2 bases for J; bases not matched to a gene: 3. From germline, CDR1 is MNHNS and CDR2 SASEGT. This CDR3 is CASSERGPPYEQYF. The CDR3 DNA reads TGTGCCAGCAGTGAAAGGGGGCCACCCTACGAGCAGTACTTC.

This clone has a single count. The CDR3 DNA follows: TGTGCCAGCAGCCAAGATCAGGGGGCAGGGGGGGCTGAAGCTTTCTTT. Its protein product is CASSQDQGAGGAEAFF. The rearrangement joins TRBV4-2 to TRBJ1-1; 8 bases align to TRBD1. CDR3 length: 16 amino acids. The J segment lost 6 bases and the V segment lost 0 bases, leaving 9 bases of the junction unmatched. Germline values: CDR1 LGHNA, CDR2 YNFKEQ.

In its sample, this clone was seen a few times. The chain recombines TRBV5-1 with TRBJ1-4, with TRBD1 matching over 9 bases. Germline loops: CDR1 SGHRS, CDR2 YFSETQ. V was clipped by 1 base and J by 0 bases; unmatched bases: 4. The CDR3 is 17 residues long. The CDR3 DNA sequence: TGCGCCAGCAGCTTGCCGACAGGGGGAGCAACTAATGAAAAACTGTTTTTT. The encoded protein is CASSLPTGGATNEKLFF.

In DNA, the CDR3 is TGTGCCAGCAGTTATCAGGGGCGAAACTATGGCTACACCTTC. It codes for CASSYQGRNYGYTF. The chain couples TRBV6-5 to TRBJ1-2; the D gene is possibly TRBD1 (6 bases). Per the germline V gene, CDR1 is MNHEY and CDR2 is SVGAGI. This CDR3 region has 14 residues. Trimming stripped 3 bases from V and 2 bases from J, with 10 bases between.

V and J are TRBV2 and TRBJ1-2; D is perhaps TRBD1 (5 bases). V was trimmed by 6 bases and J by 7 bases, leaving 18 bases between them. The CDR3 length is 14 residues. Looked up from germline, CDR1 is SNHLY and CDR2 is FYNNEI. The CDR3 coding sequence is TGTGCCAGCAGGGAGGGACCAGCGGATGGTGGCTACACCTTC. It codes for CASREGPADGGYTF.

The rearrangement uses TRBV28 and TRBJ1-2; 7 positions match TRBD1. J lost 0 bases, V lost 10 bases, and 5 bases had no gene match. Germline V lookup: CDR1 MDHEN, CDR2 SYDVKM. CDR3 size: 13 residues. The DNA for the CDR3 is TGTGCCACCAGACAGGGACCTAACTATGGCTACACCTTC. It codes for CATRQGPNYGYTF.

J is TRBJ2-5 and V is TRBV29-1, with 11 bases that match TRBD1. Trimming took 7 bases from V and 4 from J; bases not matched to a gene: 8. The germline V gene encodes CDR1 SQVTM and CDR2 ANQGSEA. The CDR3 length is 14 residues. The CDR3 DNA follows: TGCAGCGCCCTCGGGACAGGGGGAGCAGAGACCCAGTACTTC. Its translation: CSALGTGGAETQYF.

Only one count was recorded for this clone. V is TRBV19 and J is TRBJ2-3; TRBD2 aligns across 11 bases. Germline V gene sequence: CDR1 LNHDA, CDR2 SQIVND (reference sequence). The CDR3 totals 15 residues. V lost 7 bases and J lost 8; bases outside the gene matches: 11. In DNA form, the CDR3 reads TGTGCCAGTACCTATAGCGGGGGGGCCCCACCTACGCAGTATTTT. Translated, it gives CASTYSGGAPPTQYF.

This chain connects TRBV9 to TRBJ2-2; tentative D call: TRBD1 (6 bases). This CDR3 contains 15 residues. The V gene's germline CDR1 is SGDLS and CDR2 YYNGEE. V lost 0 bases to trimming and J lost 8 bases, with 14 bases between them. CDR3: CASSVGVGAFGELFF. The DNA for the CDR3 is TGTGCCAGCAGCGTAGGAGTGGGGGCGTTTGGGGAGCTGTTTTTT.

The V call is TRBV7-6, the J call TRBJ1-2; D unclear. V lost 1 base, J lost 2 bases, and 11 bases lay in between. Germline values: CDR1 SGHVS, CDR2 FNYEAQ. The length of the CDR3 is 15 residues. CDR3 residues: CASSLGNPGNYGYTF. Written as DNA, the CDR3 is TGTGCCAGCAGCTTAGGGAACCCGGGGAACTATGGCTACACCTTC.

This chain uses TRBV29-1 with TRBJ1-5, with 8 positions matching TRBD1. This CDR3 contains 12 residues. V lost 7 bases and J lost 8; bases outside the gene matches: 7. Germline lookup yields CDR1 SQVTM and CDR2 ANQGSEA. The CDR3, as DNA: TGCAGCGGGGGGGGGACAGGAGAGCCCCAGCATTTT. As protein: CSGGGTGEPQHF.

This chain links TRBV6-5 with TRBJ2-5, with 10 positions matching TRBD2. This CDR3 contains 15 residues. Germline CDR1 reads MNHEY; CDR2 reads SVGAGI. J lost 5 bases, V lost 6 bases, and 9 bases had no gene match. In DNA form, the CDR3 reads TGTGCCAGCAGGGCTAGCGGGGGCCAGGGGGAGACCCAGTACTTC. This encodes CASRASGGQGETQYF.